The clone carrying this T cell receptor (beta chain) was recorded once. Its antigen remains unidentified. The protocol was immunoSEQ multiplex PCR, while the TCRdb copy is restricted to in-frame clones and leaves out a portion. The repertoire has roughly 36,000 clones, around 90% of them found once; the top ten carry roughly 17%. Processing released intraepithelial and lamina propria lymphocytes from the graft tissue. These data belong to a study of graft-versus-host responses after intestinal transplantation. General study points: The recipient marrow held GvH clones, and some of them showed up first in ileum or blood. Graft-versus-host to host-versus-graft clonal ratios in allografts were high in patients with graft-donor T cell macrochimerism.

The ends were cut back, 5 bases at V and 3 bases at J, with 19 bases in the middle. The germline gives CDR1 SGHTA, CDR2 FQGNSA. There are 16 residues in the CDR3. The sequence was obtained from a human patient who received an intestinal transplant, so some T cells may come from the graft donor. The sequencing here drew on ileum tissue, taken about 200 days after intestinal transplant. V gene TRBV7-2 combines with J gene TRBJ1-2; no firm D call. CDR3 DNA: TGTGCCAGCAGCCATACCCTCGTGCCAGGAGACTATGGCTACACCTTC. Translation: CASSHTLVPGDYGYTF.